The T cell receptor beta chain described here comes from a study of blood T cell repertoires in COVID-19. Study-wide background: From T cells, B-cell-depleted T cells, or PBMCs came the material, which was cDNA or gDNA.

Sequencing used immunoSEQ multiplex PCR; TCRdb keeps in-frame clones, though not all of them. The sample includes some 77,000 clones, around 81% of them seen just once. The CDR3 consists of 16 residues. Trimming stripped 0 bases from V and 3 bases from J, with 12 bases between. The germline V gene encodes CDR1 SGDLS and CDR2 YYNGEE. V usage is TRBV9 and J usage is TRBJ2-2, with D possibly matching TRBD2 (7 bases). The specimen sequenced was peripheral blood. This clonotype was sampled from a woman in her seventies with acute or convalescent COVID-19. The CDR3 reads CASSVAGRGHTGELFF. The CDR3 bases are TGTGCCAGCAGCGTAGCTGGGCGGGGGCACACCGGGGAGCTGTTTTTT. Combining the CDR3 with reference TRBV9 and TRBJ2-2 gives the whole variable domain DSGVTQTPKHLITATGQRVTLRCSPRSGDLSVYWYQQSLDQGLQFLIQYYNGEERAKGNILERFSAQQFPDLHSELNLSSLELGDSALYFCASSVAGRGHTGELFFGEGSRLTVL.